This is a list of T cell receptor beta chains from one sample in a study of vaccination and CD4 T cells after COVID-19. Their specific antigens are unknown. TCRdb re-called the PCR reads with MiXCR, one entry per CDR3 protein. The table has 20,000 or so distinct CDR3 sequences, around 30% seen once. The sequencing sample was made of cultured CD4+ T cells from blood. These receptors were collected from a human donor with COVID-19. Each CDR3 is given with its conserved first and last residue. The order of the fields is D gene, clone size, V gene, J gene, CDR3 protein, CDR3 DNA. The D gene is left open where the match is weak. A row's size may be missing; if present it is once, few, many or a size class.

d_gene: TRBD2
abundance: NA
v_gene: TRBV4-2
j_gene: TRBJ2-3
CDR3aa: CASSQAGGPLVYF
CDR3nt: TGTGCCAGCAGCCAAGCGGGGGGGCCCCTAGTGTATTTT

d_gene: NA
abundance: NA
v_gene: TRBV10-3
j_gene: TRBJ1-6
CDR3aa: CAISESGFGNSPLHF
CDR3nt: TGTGCCATCAGTGAGTCGGGGTTCGGTAATTCACCCCTCCACTTT

d_gene: TRBD1
abundance: NA
v_gene: TRBV27
j_gene: TRBJ2-1
CDR3aa: CASSLEGQAYNEQFF
CDR3nt: TGTGCCAGCAGTTTAGAGGGACAGGCATACAATGAGCAGTTCTTC

d_gene: TRBD1
abundance: NA
v_gene: TRBV12-5
j_gene: TRBJ2-7
CDR3aa: CASGLVLRWTGGSQDYEQYF
CDR3nt: TGTGCTAGTGGTTTGGTACTCAGGTGGACAGGGGGCAGTCAAGACTACGAGCAGTACTTC

d_gene: TRBD1
abundance: NA
v_gene: TRBV19
j_gene: TRBJ1-5
CDR3aa: CASSSSGDRGSQPQHF
CDR3nt: TGTGCCAGTAGTTCATCCGGGGACAGGGGTAGTCAGCCCCAGCATTTT

d_gene: NA
abundance: medium-sized
v_gene: TRBV20-1
j_gene: TRBJ1-2
CDR3aa: CSARDNRANYGYTF
CDR3nt: TGCAGTGCTAGAGATAACAGGGCTAACTATGGCTACACCTTC

d_gene: NA
abundance: NA
v_gene: TRBV30
j_gene: TRBJ2-2
CDR3aa: CAWSPGAVTWELFF
CDR3nt: TGTGCCTGGAGCCCCGGGGCGGTTACCTGGGAGCTGTTTTTT

d_gene: TRBD1
abundance: few
v_gene: TRBV6-4
j_gene: TRBJ1-1
CDR3aa: CASGQASEAFF
CDR3nt: TGTGCCAGCGGACAGGCGAGTGAAGCTTTCTTT

d_gene: TRBD1
abundance: few
v_gene: TRBV6-1
j_gene: TRBJ2-3
CDR3aa: CASQPGQGADTQYF
CDR3nt: TGTGCCAGCCAACCGGGACAGGGAGCGGATACGCAGTATTTT

d_gene: TRBD2
abundance: NA
v_gene: TRBV6-1
j_gene: TRBJ2-1
CDR3aa: CASSHRGGSYNEQFF
CDR3nt: TGTGCCAGCAGTCATCGCGGGGGGAGTTACAATGAGCAGTTCTTC

d_gene: NA
abundance: NA
v_gene: TRBV6-5
j_gene: TRBJ2-1
CDR3aa: CASSYSLGGEQFF
CDR3nt: TGTGCCAGCAGTTACTCCCTGGGTGGCGAGCAGTTCTTC

d_gene: TRBD1
abundance: NA
v_gene: TRBV6-1
j_gene: TRBJ1-6
CDR3aa: CASTRTGGSYNSPLHF
CDR3nt: TGTGCCAGCACTCGTACAGGGGGCTCCTATAATTCACCCCTCCACTTT

d_gene: TRBD2
abundance: medium-sized
v_gene: TRBV12-3/TRBV12-4
j_gene: TRBJ2-5
CDR3aa: CASSGGLAGGLRETQYF
CDR3nt: TGTGCCAGCAGTGGGGGACTAGCGGGGGGTTTACGAGAGACCCAGTACTTC

d_gene: NA
abundance: NA
v_gene: TRBV12-3/TRBV12-4
j_gene: TRBJ1-2
CDR3aa: CASRSNYGYTF
CDR3nt: TGTGCCAGCAGATCCAACTATGGCTACACCTTC